A single sample is the source of the 18 T cell receptor beta chains below, sequenced in a study of blood T cell repertoires in COVID-19. This table comes from immunoSEQ multiplex PCR, and its TCRdb copy is limited to in-frame clones, with some not included. The repertoire holds about 170,000 clones, with around four fifths as singletons. Sequenced input: peripheral blood. The receptors here all came from an elderly woman with COVID-19, enrolled during active disease.

V usage is TRBV11-2 and J usage is TRBJ1-1; D gene ambiguous. Germline CDR1 and CDR2: SGHAT and FQNNGV. V was pared by 5 bases and J by 5 bases, with 12 bases between. This CDR3 has 13 amino acids. In DNA form, the CDR3 reads TGTGCCAGCAGCGCCCAGGACTGGACTGAAGCTTTCTTT. This codes for CASSAQDWTEAFF.

This chain connects TRBV5-5 to TRBJ1-2, with D hard to call. V dropped 4 bases and J dropped 4 bases, with 14 bases sitting between them. The CDR3 extends over 14 amino acids. Per the germline V gene, CDR1 is SGHKS and CDR2 is YYEKEE (reference sequence). The CDR3 DNA sequence: TGTGCCAGCAGCCCCACCAGCGGTCGCTATGGCTACACCTTC. This gives the protein CASSPTSGRYGYTF. The variable domain in full, with the rest retrieved from reference TRBV5-5 and TRBJ1-2, is DAGVTQSPTHLIKTRGQQVTLRCSPISGHKSVSWYQQVLGQGPQFIFQYYEKEERGRGNFPDRFSARQFPNYSSELNVNALLLGDSALYLCASSPTSGRYGYTFGSGTRLTVV.

The rearrangement links TRBV19 to TRBJ2-7; D possibly corresponds to TRBD2 (6 bases). CDR1 and CDR2 (germline): LNHDA, SQIVND (reference sequence). Deletions cut 6 bases from V and 3 bases from J, with 15 bases between. The CDR3 consists of 14 residues. The CDR3, as DNA: TGTGCCAGTAGCCTCCGGGACTCCTACTACGAGCAGTACTTC. It translates to CASSLRDSYYEQYF.

The chain carries TRBV5-1 and TRBJ2-6, with a tentative D call TRBD1 (6 bases). Germline CDR1 reads SGHRS; CDR2 reads YFSETQ. This CDR3 has 15 residues. The germline V and J ends were trimmed by 9 bases and 2 bases, with 15 bases remaining between them. The CDR3 DNA reads as TGCGCCACCCGAGGACAGTCGACTGGGGCCAACGTCCTGACTTTC. This sequence encodes CATRGQSTGANVLTF.

The CDR3 is CASSFPGQGGSEQFF. The CDR3 nucleotides read TGTGCCAGCAGCTTTCCAGGACAGGGAGGTAGTGAGCAGTTCTTC. The V and J genes are TRBV7-6 and TRBJ2-1; 8 bases are shared with TRBD1. The junction had 10 bases not matched to a gene; V was cut back by 3 bases and J by 9 bases. Germline loops: CDR1 SGHVS, CDR2 FNYEAQ. The CDR3 totals 15 residues.

V usage is TRBV29-1 and J usage is TRBJ1-1; 7 bases match TRBD1. The CDR3 has 16 amino acids. The V segment lost 0 bases and the J segment 0 bases; nucleotides outside the gene matches: 7. The V gene's germline CDR1 is SQVTM and CDR2 ANQGSEA. CDR3 in DNA: TGCAGCGTTGAAGATCTTTCGACAGGGTTGAACACTGAAGCTTTCTTT. Protein sequence: CSVEDLSTGLNTEAFF. Drawing the rest from reference TRBV29-1 and TRBJ1-1, the complete variable domain is SAVISQKPSRDICQRGTSLTIQCQVDSQVTMMFWYRQQPGQSLTLIATANQGSEATYESGFVIDKFPISRPNLTFSTLTVSNMSPEDSSIYLCSVEDLSTGLNTEAFFGQGTRLTVV.

The V call is TRBV2, the J call TRBJ1-5, with D perhaps matching TRBD1 (5 bases). V shed 6 bases and J shed 2 bases, with 11 bases lying between them. This CDR3 has 14 residues. Germline values: CDR1 SNHLY, CDR2 FYNNEI. CDR3 sequence reads: CASRGPGGNQPQHF. In nucleotides, the CDR3 is TGTGCCAGCAGGGGTCCGGGGGGCAATCAGCCCCAGCATTTT. The whole variable domain, filled in from reference TRBV2 and TRBJ1-5, reads EPEVTQTPSHQVTQMGQEVILRCVPISNHLYFYWYRQILGQKVEFLVSFYNNEISEKSEIFDDQFSVERPDGSNFTLKIRSTKLEDSAMYFCASRGPGGNQPQHFGDGTRLSIL.

The chain recombines TRBV19 with TRBJ2-7, with TRBD2 as a possible D gene (6 bases). Trimming removed 4 bases at V and 7 bases at J, with 14 bases between. The CDR3 is 13 residues long. From germline, CDR1 is LNHDA and CDR2 SQIVND (reference sequence). The CDR3 loop is CASSTGPAGEQYF. CDR3 nucleotide sequence: TGTGCCAGTAGTACTGGACCTGCGGGGGAGCAGTACTTC.

The V gene is TRBV10-1, the J gene TRBJ2-2, with 8 bases identical to TRBD2. This CDR3 is built from 17 residues. V shed 0 bases, J shed 3 bases, and the junction held 6 bases outside the gene matches. The germline CDR1 and CDR2 sequences are WNHNN and SYGVQD (reference sequence). This CDR3 reads CASSESITGGDTGELFF. For the CDR3, the DNA is TGCGCCAGCAGTGAGTCGATAACGGGGGGGGACACCGGGGAGCTGTTTTTT.

This rearrangement joins TRBV5-1 to TRBJ1-1, with TRBD1 matching 8 bases. The CDR3 is 15 amino acids. The V gene's germline CDR1 is SGHRS and CDR2 YFSETQ. V dropped 6 bases and J dropped 4; count of bases not matched to a gene: 11. CDR3 bases: TGCGCCAGCACCGAAGGGACAGGTTTGACCACTGAAGCTTTCTTT. It codes for CASTEGTGLTTEAFF.

The genes are TRBV7-3 and TRBJ2-2; 8 bases fit TRBD2. Per germline, CDR1 SGHTA and CDR2 FQGTGA. The CDR3 totals 15 residues. Losses at the gene ends were 2 bases for V and 3 bases for J; bases not matched to a gene: 2. The CDR3 DNA reads TGTGCCAGCAGCTTAGGCGGGGGGTACACCGGGGAGCTGTTTTTT. It codes for CASSLGGGYTGELFF.

This clone was seen a few times. This sequence joins TRBV5-1 and TRBJ2-2; D is possibly TRBD2 (6 bases). V was shortened by 9 bases and J by 5 bases, with 11 bases between the two germline ends. The germline V gene has CDR1 SGHRS and CDR2 YFSETQ. The CDR3 totals 12 residues. CDR3 region: CATGDLTGELFF. The CDR3, as DNA: TGCGCCACCGGGGACTTGACCGGGGAGCTGTTTTTT.

This rearrangement joins TRBV4-1 to TRBJ1-3, with 7 bases identical to TRBD1. The V and J ends lost 4 bases and 6 bases, in that order; junction bases with no gene match: 12. Germline V gene data show CDR1 as MGHRA and CDR2 as YSYEKL. There are 16 residues in the CDR3. CDR3 sequence: CASSLGTTGNPNTIYF. The CDR3 nucleotides are TGCGCCAGCAGCCTCGGAACGACAGGGAATCCAAACACCATATATTTT.

The V and J genes are TRBV19 and TRBJ1-2, with D perhaps matching TRBD1 (6 bases). The V gene's germline CDR1 is LNHDA and CDR2 SQIVND (reference sequence). V lost 7 bases and J 0 bases, leaving 15 bases between the germline ends. The CDR3 loop spans 15 amino acids. The CDR3: CASTSRGPTNYGYTF. The CDR3 nucleotides read TGTGCCAGTACGAGCAGGGGCCCAACTAACTATGGCTACACCTTC.

This clone was seen once. The chain uses TRBV5-1 and TRBJ2-6; 7 nucleotides align to TRBD1. CDR3 length: 15 amino acids. Germline loops: CDR1 SGHRS, CDR2 YFSETQ. Losses at the gene ends were 4 bases for V and 1 base for J; bases not matched to a gene: 2. The CDR3 region has the DNA TGCGCCAGCAGCCAACAGGGGTCTGGGGCCAACGTCCTGACTTTC. It specifies CASSQQGSGANVLTF.

The chain combines TRBV2 with TRBJ2-1, with a tentative D call TRBD2 (6 bases). Per the germline V gene, CDR1 is SNHLY and CDR2 is FYNNEI. The CDR3 totals 15 residues. V gave up 8 bases and J gave up 7 bases, with 21 bases separating them. CDR3: CASSQEGIGGNEQFF. In DNA form, the CDR3 reads TGTGCCAGCTCCCAGGAGGGAATCGGAGGGAATGAGCAGTTCTTC.

The chain uses TRBV2 and TRBJ1-1, with D unresolved. The CDR3 sequence is 14 residues long. CDR1 is SNHLY, CDR2 FYNNEI, per germline. V lost 7 bases to trimming and J lost 1 base, with 13 bases between them. CDR3 DNA: TGTGCCAGCACCGTTCGGGAGGAGAACACTGAAGCTTTCTTT. Translated, it gives CASTVREENTEAFF.

This rearrangement joins TRBV5-4 to TRBJ1-3, with D unresolved. Germline CDR1 is SGHNT and CDR2 is YYREEE (reference sequence). CDR3 length: 15 residues. Trimming removed 3 bases from V and 0 bases from J, with 10 bases in between. The CDR3 DNA follows: TGTGCCAGCAGCTCAGACATCCGCTCTGGAAACACCATATATTTT. Protein product: CASSSDIRSGNTIYF.